The 10 T cell receptor beta chains listed next were all sequenced from one sample in a study of PD-1 blockade in classical Hodgkin lymphoma. Generated by immunoSEQ multiplex PCR, the TCRdb table keeps only in-frame clones and is missing some. This sample has fewer than 110,000 clones; around nine tenths occur once, and the top ten carry approximately 6.3%. Each patient's relapse followed autologous stem cell transplantation, and brentuximab vedotin exposure varied. Sequencing was performed on peripheral blood mononuclear cells (PBMCs), taken before the second cycle of nivolumab. These receptors were collected from a human donor with classical Hodgkin lymphoma.

The chain combines TRBV5-6 with TRBJ2-4; D perhaps matches TRBD2 (7 bases). The CDR3 consists of 14 residues. With 1 base removed from V and 5 bases from J, the gap between germline ends came to 10 bases. The germline CDR1 and CDR2 sequences are SGHDT and YYEEEE. CDR3 protein: CASSLFGGQNIQYF. The CDR3 DNA follows: TGTGCCAGCAGCTTGTTCGGGGGGCAAAACATTCAGTACTTC.

The CDR3 DNA reads as TGTGCCAGCAGCCCGTACTGGACCGAGCCCTACGAGCAGTACTTC. Amino acid sequence: CASSPYWTEPYEQYF. V is TRBV7-9 and J is TRBJ2-7, with D hard to call. Germline values: CDR1 SEHNR, CDR2 FQNEAQ (reference sequence). Deletions cut 5 bases from V and 2 bases from J, with 16 bases between. The CDR3 has 15 residues.

V is TRBV6-5 and J is TRBJ1-6; TRBD1 might be the D (6 bases). Per germline, CDR1 MNHEY and CDR2 SVGAGI. The germline V and J ends were trimmed by 0 bases and 11 bases, with 14 bases remaining between them. There are 15 residues in the CDR3. CDR3 sequence (DNA): TGTGCCAGCAGTTACTCGGGCAGGGGTGATACACCCCTCCACTTT. Its translation: CASSYSGRGDTPLHF.

Points on this clone: The junction and the germline gene differ at one end; a read error may be behind it. The chain employs TRBV6-5 and TRBJ2-1; 8 positions agree with TRBD1. Germline-derived CDR1 and CDR2 are MNHEY and SVGAGI. The CDR3 has 12 residues. This CDR3 is CASSPLGTGSIF. For the CDR3, the DNA is TGTGCCAGCAGCCCTCTGGGGACAGGTTCGATCTTC.

The genes are TRBV4-3 and TRBJ2-3, with a tentative D call TRBD2 (5 bases). CDR3 size: 14 residues. V lost 5 bases and J lost 0, with 9 bases in between. Germline V gene data show CDR1 as LGHNA and CDR2 as YSLEER. The CDR3 sequence: CASSGGISTDTQYF. CDR3 DNA: TGCGCCAGCAGCGGAGGCATTAGCACAGATACGCAGTATTTT.

This rearrangement joins TRBV30 to TRBJ1-2; D might be TRBD1 (6 bases). The germline V and J ends were trimmed by 5 bases and 2 bases, with 12 bases remaining between them. The CDR3 spans 13 residues. Germline V lookup: CDR1 GTSNPN, CDR2 SVGIG (reference sequence). The CDR3 spells CAWETGANYGYTF. For the CDR3, the DNA is TGTGCCTGGGAGACAGGAGCCAACTATGGCTACACCTTC.

The J gene is TRBJ1-1, the V gene TRBV6-5; D might be TRBD1 (5 bases). This CDR3 is 16 amino acids long. Germline CDR1 is MNHEY and CDR2 is SVGAGI. Trimming removed 2 bases at V and 4 bases at J, with 17 bases between. The CDR3 coding sequence is TGTGCCAGCAGTTACGGGGACGTCGTCGGGGTCACTGAAGCTTTCTTT. Translation gives CASSYGDVVGVTEAFF.

The chain links TRBV5-1 to TRBJ2-1; 16 nucleotides match TRBD2. After removal of 5 bases from V and 2 bases from J, the junction contained 4 bases not matched to a gene. Germline V gene data show CDR1 as SGHRS and CDR2 as YFSETQ. This CDR3 comprises 17 residues. The DNA for the CDR3 is TGCGCCAGCAGTTCCGGGACTAGCGGGGGGGCCTACAATGAGCAGTTCTTC. Translating gives CASSSGTSGGAYNEQFF.

V usage is TRBV18 and J usage is TRBJ1-2; possible D gene TRBD1, 6 bases. Germline CDR1 and CDR2: KGHSH and LQKENI. CDR3 length: 12 amino acids. V was cut by 4 bases and J by 6 bases, with 9 bases left in between. The CDR3: CASSRTGNGYTF. The CDR3 DNA reads as TGTGCCAGCTCACGCACAGGGAATGGCTACACCTTC.

This clone is a singleton in its sample. V and J are TRBV5-4 and TRBJ2-3, with TRBD2 matching over 12 bases. This CDR3 has 17 amino acids. The junction had 12 bases not matched to a gene; V was cut back by 4 bases and J by 6 bases. The germline V gene encodes CDR1 SGHNT and CDR2 YYREEE (reference sequence). CDR3 coding DNA: TGTGCCAGCAGCCTAGGGCTAGCGGGGGGGCCAACGGATACGCAGTATTTT. Protein product: CASSLGLAGGPTDTQYF.